This T cell receptor (beta chain) was sequenced in a study of T-cell memory formation after mild COVID-19. Notes on the study in general: Contracting clones localized mainly to CM and EM when CD4+ and mainly to EMRA when CD8+.

The CDR3 is made up of 14 amino acids. Germline CDR1 is SGHVS and CDR2 is FQNEAQ. V was pared by 5 bases and J by 5 bases, with 6 bases of the junction left unmatched. About this clonotype itself: The antigen is not known.

The authors produced TCR alpha and TCR beta cDNA libraries with sample barcodes and UMIs by 5'RACE using constant-segment primers. TCRdb itself ran the 5' RACE reads through MiXCR, one entry per CDR3 protein. This repertoire shows hundreds of thousands of distinct CDR3 sequences, around 15% found once; its top ten account for about 20%. This receptor was taken from a man between 18 and 29 years old who had mild COVID-19 (a few samples of this study predate the infection). Cell type and time point are not known. Source material: PBMCs or a T cell subset sorted from them (not recorded which). V gene TRBV7-8 combines with J gene TRBJ2-7; 10 nucleotides match TRBD1. DNA of the CDR3: TGTGCCAGCAGCGGCGGGACAGGGGACGACGAGCAGTACTTC. Amino acids: CASSGGTGDDEQYF.